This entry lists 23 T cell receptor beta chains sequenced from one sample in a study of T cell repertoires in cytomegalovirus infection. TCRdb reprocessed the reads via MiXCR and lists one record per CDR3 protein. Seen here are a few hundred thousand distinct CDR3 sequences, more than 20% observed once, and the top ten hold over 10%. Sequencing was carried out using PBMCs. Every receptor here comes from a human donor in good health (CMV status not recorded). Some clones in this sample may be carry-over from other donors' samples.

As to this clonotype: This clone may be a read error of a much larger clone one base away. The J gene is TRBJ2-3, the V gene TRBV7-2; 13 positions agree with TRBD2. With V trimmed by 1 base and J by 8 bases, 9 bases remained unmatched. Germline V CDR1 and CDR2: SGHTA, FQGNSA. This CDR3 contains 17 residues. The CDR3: CASSLGRPGLAGPTQYF. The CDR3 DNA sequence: TGTGCCAGCAGCTTAGGGAGACCGGGACTAGCGGGACCTACGCAGTATTTT.

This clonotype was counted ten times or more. The CDR3 region has the DNA TGTGCCAGCAGCTCGGGAGACAGGGATACGCAGTATTTT. This gives the protein CASSSGDRDTQYF. This chain connects TRBV7-2 to TRBJ2-3; D is tentatively TRBD1 or TRBD2 (6 bases each). CDR3 length: 13 residues. Germline assignment: CDR1 SGHTA and CDR2 FQGNSA. Trimming left V 4 bases short and J 6 bases short, with 11 bases between.

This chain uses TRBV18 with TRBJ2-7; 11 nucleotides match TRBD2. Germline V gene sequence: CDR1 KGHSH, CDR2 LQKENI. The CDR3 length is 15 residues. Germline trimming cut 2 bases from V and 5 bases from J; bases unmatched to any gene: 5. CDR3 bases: TGTGCCAGCTCACCAAGACTAGCGGGAAGAAACGAGCAGTACTTC. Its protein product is CASSPRLAGRNEQYF.

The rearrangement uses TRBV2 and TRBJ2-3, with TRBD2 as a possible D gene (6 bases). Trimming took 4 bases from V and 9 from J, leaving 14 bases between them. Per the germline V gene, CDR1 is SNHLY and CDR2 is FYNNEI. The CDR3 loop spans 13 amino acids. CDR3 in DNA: TGTGCCAGCAGTGGTCTTCCGCGGGGCACGCAGTATTTT. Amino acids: CASSGLPRGTQYF. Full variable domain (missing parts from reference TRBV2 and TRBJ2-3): EPEVTQTPSHQVTQMGQEVILRCVPISNHLYFYWYRQILGQKVEFLVSFYNNEISEKSEIFDDQFSVERPDGSNFTLKIRSTKLEDSAMYFCASSGLPRGTQYFGPGTRLTVL.

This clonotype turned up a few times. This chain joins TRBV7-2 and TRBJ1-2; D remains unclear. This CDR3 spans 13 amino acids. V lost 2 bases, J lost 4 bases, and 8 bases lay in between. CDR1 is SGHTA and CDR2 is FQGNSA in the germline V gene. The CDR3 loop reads CASSLLRVYGYTF. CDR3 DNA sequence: TGTGCCAGCAGCTTATTAAGGGTCTATGGCTACACCTTC.

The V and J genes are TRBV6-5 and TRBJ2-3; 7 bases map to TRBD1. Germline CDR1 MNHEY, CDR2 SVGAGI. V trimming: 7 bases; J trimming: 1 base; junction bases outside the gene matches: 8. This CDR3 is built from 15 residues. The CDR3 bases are TGTGCCAGCATACAAACCGGGACAGGCACAGATACGCAGTATTTT. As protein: CASIQTGTGTDTQYF.

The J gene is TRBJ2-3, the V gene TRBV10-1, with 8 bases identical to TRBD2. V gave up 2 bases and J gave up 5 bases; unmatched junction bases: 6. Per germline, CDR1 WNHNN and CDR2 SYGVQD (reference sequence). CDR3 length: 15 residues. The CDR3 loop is CASSETGLAGDTQYF. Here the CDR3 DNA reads TGCGCCAGCAGTGAGACCGGACTAGCAGGAGATACGCAGTATTTT.

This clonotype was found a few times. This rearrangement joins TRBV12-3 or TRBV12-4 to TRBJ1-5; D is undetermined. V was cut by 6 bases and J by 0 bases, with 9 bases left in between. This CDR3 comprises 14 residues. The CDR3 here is CASRDAHSNQPQHF. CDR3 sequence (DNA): TGTGCCAGCAGAGATGCACATAGCAATCAGCCCCAGCATTTT.

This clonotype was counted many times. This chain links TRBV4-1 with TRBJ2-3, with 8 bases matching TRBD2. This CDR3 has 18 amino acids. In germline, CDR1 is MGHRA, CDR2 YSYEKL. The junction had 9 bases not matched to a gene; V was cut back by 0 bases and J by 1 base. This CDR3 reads CASSQDPAGVIGTDTQYF. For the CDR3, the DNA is TGCGCCAGCAGCCAAGATCCAGCGGGAGTTATTGGCACAGATACGCAGTATTTT.

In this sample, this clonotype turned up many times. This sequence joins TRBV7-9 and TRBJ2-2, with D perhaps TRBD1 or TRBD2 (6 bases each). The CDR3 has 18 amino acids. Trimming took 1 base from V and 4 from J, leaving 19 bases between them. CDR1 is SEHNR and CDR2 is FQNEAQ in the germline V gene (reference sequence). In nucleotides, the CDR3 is TGTGCCAGCAGCTTAGGGACAGTCGGGAGAACCCGCACCGGGGAGCTGTTTTTT. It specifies CASSLGTVGRTRTGELFF.

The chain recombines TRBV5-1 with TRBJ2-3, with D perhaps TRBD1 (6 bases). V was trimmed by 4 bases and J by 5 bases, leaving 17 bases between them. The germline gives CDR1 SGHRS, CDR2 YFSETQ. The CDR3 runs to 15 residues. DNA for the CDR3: TGCGCCAGCAGCAGGGGGTGGGAAGAACAAGATACGCAGTATTTT. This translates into CASSRGWEEQDTQYF.

The CDR3 region is CASRVLAGETEQFF. The CDR3 DNA is TGTGCCAGCCGGGTGCTAGCGGGAGAAACTGAGCAGTTCTTC. V usage is TRBV6-2 or TRBV6-3 and J usage is TRBJ2-1, with 10 bases matching TRBD2. V dropped 8 bases and J dropped 9; count of bases not matched to a gene: 10. CDR1 is MNHEY and CDR2 is SVGEGT in the germline V gene. The CDR3 contains 14 residues.

The CDR3: CASSLFLGTGVEQYF. Here the CDR3 DNA reads TGTGCCAGCAGTTTATTTCTGGGAACGGGGGTCGAGCAGTACTTC. The gene calls are TRBV28 and TRBJ2-7; a possible D gene is TRBD2 (6 bases). V was shortened by 1 base and J by 6 bases, with 16 bases between the two germline ends. The length of the CDR3 is 15 residues. Germline CDR1 and CDR2: MDHEN and SYDVKM.

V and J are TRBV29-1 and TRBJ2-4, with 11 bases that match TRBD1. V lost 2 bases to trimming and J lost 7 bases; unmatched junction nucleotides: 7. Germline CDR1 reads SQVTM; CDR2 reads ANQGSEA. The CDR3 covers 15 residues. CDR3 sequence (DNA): TGCAGCGTTGAAACGGGACAGGGGGTCGGTAACATTCAGTACTTC. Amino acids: CSVETGQGVGNIQYF. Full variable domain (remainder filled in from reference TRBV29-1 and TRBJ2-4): SAVISQKPSRDICQRGTSLTIQCQVDSQVTMMFWYRQQPGQSLTLIATANQGSEATYESGFVIDKFPISRPNLTFSTLTVSNMSPEDSSIYLCSVETGQGVGNIQYFGAGTRLSVL.

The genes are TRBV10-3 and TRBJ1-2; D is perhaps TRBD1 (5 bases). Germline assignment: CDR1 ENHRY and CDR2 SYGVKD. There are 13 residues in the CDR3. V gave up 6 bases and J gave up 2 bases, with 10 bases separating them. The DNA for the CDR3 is TGTGCCATCAGGACTGACAGAAACTATGGCTACACCTTC. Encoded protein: CAIRTDRNYGYTF.

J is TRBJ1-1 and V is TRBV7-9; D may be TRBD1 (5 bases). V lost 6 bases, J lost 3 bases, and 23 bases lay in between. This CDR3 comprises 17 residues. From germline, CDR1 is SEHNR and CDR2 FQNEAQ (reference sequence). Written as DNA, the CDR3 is TGTGCCAGCAGGAGAATCGGGGCCCACCTTAGGGACACTGAAGCTTTCTTT. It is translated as CASRRIGAHLRDTEAFF.

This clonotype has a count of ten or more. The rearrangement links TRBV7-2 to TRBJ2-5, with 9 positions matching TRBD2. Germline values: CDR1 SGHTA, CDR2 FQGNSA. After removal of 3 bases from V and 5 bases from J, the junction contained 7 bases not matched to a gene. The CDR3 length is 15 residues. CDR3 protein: CASSFGSGRMETQYF. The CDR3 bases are TGTGCCAGCAGCTTTGGTAGCGGGAGAATGGAGACCCAGTACTTC.

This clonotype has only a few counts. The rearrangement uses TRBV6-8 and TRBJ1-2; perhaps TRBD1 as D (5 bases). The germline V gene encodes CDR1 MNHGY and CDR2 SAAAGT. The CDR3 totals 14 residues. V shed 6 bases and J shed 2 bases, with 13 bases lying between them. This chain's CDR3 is CASRPDRLNYGYTF. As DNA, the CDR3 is TGTGCCAGCAGGCCTGACAGATTAAACTATGGCTACACCTTC.

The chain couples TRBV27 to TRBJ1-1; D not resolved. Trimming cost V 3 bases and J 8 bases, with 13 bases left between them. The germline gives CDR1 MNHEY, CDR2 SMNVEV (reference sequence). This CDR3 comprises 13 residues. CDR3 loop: CASSFFWNREAFF. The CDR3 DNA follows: TGTGCCAGCAGTTTCTTTTGGAACAGAGAAGCTTTCTTT.

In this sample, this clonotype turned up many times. The CDR3 nucleotides read TGTGCCAGCAGCCCCCCAGGACTTTCTAGCACTGAAGCTTTCTTT. Protein sequence: CASSPPGLSSTEAFF. The genes are TRBV7-8 and TRBJ1-1; D remains ambiguous. CDR3 size: 15 residues. V gave up 5 bases and J gave up 4 bases, with 17 bases separating them. Germline lookup yields CDR1 SGHVS and CDR2 FQNEAQ.

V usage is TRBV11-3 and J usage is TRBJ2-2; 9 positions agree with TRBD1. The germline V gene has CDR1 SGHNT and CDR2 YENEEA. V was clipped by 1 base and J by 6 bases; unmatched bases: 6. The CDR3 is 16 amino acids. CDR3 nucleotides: TGTGCCAGCAGCTTAGTTGGGGACAGGGAGGCCGGGGAGCTGTTTTTT. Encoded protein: CASSLVGDREAGELFF.

The CDR3 is CASSARTSGQETQYF. The CDR3 DNA is TGTGCCAGCAGCGCCCGGACTAGCGGCCAAGAGACCCAGTACTTC. The chain combines TRBV13 with TRBJ2-5; 10 bases agree with TRBD2. With 5 bases clipped from V and 1 base from J, the junction kept 4 bases outside the gene matches. This CDR3 is 15 amino acids long. Germline V gene lookup returns CDR1 PRHDT and CDR2 FYEKMQ (reference sequence).

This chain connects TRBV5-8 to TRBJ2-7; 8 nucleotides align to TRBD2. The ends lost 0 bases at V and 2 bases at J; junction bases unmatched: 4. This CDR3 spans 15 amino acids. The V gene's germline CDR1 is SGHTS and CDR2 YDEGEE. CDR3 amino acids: CASSLGAGDAYEQYF. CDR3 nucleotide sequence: TGTGCCAGCAGCTTGGGAGCGGGAGACGCCTACGAGCAGTACTTC.